This entry features one T cell receptor beta chain sequence. The source of the sample is a study of technical replicates of blood from several donors. The table came from immunoSEQ multiplex PCR; TCRdb's copy has only in-frame clones and leaves some out. The repertoire consists of over 55,000 clones, with over 85% occurring once and the leading ten covering 2.5% to 3.5%. Sequenced input: PBMCs. This sequence originates from a human donor in good health. Some clones in this sample may be carry-over from other donors' samples.

CDR3 nucleotide sequence: TGTGCCAGCAGCCAAGATAAAGGCGGGGGTGTAGATACGCAGTATTTT. Its protein is CASSQDKGGGVDTQYF. This chain uses TRBV4-2 with TRBJ2-3; TRBD2 agrees at 7 bases. The CDR3 is 16 residues long. The V and J ends lost 0 bases and 5 bases, in that order; junction bases with no gene match: 8. The germline gives CDR1 LGHNA, CDR2 YNFKEQ.